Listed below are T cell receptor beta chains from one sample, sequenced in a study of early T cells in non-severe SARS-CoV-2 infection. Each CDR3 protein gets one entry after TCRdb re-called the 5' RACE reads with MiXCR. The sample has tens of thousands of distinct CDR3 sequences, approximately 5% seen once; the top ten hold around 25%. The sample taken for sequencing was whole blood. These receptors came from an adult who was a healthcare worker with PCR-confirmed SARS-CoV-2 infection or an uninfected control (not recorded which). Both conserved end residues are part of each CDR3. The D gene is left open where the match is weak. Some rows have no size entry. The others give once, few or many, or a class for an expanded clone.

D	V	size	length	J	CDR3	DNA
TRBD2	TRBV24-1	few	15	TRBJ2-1	CATSETGTSVDQQFF	TGTGCCACCAGTGAAACCGGGACTAGCGTCGATCAGCAGTTCTTC
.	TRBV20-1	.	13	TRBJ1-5	CSVPGLGNQPQHF	TGCAGTGTTCCGGGACTTGGCAATCAGCCCCAGCATTTT
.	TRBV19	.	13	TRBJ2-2	CASSFKGTGELFF	TGTGCCAGTAGTTTTAAGGGCACCGGGGAGCTGTTTTTT
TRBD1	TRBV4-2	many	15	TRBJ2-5	CASSDRGLGQETQYF	TGTGCCAGCAGCGACAGGGGTTTGGGGCAAGAGACCCAGTACTTC
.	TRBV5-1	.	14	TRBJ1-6	CVSSLGSYNSPLHF	TGCGTCAGCAGCTTGGGCTCCTATAATTCACCCCTCCACTTT
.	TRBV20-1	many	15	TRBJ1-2	CSAVPQGWSNYGYTF	TGCAGTGCTGTACCACAGGGATGGTCTAACTATGGCTACACCTTC
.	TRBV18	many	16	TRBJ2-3	CASSPRGGRSTDTQYF	TGTGCCAGCTCACCGCGGGGAGGCAGGAGTACAGATACGCAGTATTTT
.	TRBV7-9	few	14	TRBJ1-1	CASSRQGDDTEAFF	TGTGCCAGCAGCCGCCAAGGGGATGACACTGAAGCTTTCTTT
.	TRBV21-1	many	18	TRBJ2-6	CARANLGADSSGANVLTF	TGTGCCAGAGCAAACCTGGGGGCCGACAGCTCTGGGGCCAACGTCCTGACTTTC
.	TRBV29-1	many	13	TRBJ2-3	CSVDFSSTDTQYF	TGCAGCGTTGATTTCAGTAGCACAGATACGCAGTATTTT
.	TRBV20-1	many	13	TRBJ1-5	CSASWGGNQPQHF	TGCAGTGCTAGTTGGGGGGGCAATCAGCCCCAGCATTTT
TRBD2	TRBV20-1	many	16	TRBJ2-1	CSASSGGKSSYNEQFF	TGCAGTGCTAGTAGCGGGGGGAAGAGCTCCTACAATGAGCAGTTCTTC
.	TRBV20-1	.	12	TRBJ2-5	CSASGSVETQYF	TGCAGTGCTAGCGGTTCGGTGGAGACCCAGTACTTC
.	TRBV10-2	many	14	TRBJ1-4	CASSEKQTNEKLFF	TGCGCCAGCAGTGAGAAGCAGACAAATGAAAAACTGTTTTTT
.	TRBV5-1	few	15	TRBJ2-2	CASSSQGSGTGELFF	TGCGCCAGCAGTTCACAGGGATCAGGCACCGGGGAGCTGTTTTTT
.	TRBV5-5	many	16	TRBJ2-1	CASSLKSTSSYNEQFF	TGTGCCAGCAGCTTGAAGTCTACCAGCTCCTACAATGAGCAGTTCTTC
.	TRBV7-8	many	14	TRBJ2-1	CASSLGLRSNEQFF	TGTGCCAGCAGCTTGGGTTTGAGAAGCAATGAGCAGTTCTTC
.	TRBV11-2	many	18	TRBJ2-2	CASSLATGHPANTGELFF	TGTGCCAGCAGCTTAGCTACCGGACACCCGGCGAACACCGGGGAGCTGTTTTTT
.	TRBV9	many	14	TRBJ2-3	CASSVAASTDTQYF	TGTGCCAGCAGCGTAGCCGCTAGCACAGATACGCAGTATTTT
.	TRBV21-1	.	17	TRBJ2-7	CASSPLVGWGSSYEQYF	.
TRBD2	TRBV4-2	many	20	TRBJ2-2	CASSQVLAGGPLSRTGELFF	TGTGCCAGCAGCCAAGTCCTAGCGGGAGGGCCATTGAGTCGGACCGGGGAGCTGTTTTTT
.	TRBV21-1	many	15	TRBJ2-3	CASSNRGQFTDTQYF	TGTGCCAGCAGCAACCGGGGACAGTTCACAGATACGCAGTATTTT
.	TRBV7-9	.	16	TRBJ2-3	CASGSSGTRVPDTQYF	TGTGCCAGCGGCTCCTCGGGGACCCGGGTCCCAGATACGCAGTATTTT
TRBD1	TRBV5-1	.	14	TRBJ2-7	CASSLGTGGHEQYF	TGCGCCAGCAGCTTGGGGACAGGGGGCCACGAGCAGTACTTC
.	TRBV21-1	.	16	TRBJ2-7	CASRGKFGTAHYEQYF	TGTGCCAGCAGGGGGAAGTTCGGGACAGCTCACTACGAGCAGTACTTC